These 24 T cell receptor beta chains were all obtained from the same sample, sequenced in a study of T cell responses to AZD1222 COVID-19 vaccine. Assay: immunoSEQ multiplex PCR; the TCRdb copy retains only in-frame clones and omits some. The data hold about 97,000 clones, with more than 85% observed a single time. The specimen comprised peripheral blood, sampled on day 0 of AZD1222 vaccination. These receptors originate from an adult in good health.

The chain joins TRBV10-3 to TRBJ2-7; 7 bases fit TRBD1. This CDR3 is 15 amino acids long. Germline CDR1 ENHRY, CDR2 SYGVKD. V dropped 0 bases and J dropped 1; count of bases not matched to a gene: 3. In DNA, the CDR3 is TGTGCCATCAGTGAGTCGAACAGGGGATCCTACGAGCAGTACTTC. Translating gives CAISESNRGSYEQYF.

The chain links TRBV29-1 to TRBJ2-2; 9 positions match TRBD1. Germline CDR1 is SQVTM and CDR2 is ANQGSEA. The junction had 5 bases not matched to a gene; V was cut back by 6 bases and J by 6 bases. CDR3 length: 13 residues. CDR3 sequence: CSVGQGFAGELFF. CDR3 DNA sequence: TGCAGCGTCGGACAGGGGTTCGCCGGGGAGCTGTTTTTT.

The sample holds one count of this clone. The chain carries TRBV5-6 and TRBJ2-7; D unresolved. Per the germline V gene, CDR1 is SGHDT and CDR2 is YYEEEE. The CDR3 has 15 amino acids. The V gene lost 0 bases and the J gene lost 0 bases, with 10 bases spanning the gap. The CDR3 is CASSLDRVNSYEQYF. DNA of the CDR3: TGTGCCAGCAGCTTGGATAGGGTAAACTCCTACGAGCAGTACTTC.

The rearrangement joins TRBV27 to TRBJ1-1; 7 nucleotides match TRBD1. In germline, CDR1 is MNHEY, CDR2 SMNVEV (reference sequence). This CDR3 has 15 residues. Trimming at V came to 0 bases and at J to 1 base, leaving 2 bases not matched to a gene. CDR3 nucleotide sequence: TGTGCCAGCAGTTTATCGGACAGGTGGAACACTGAAGCTTTCTTT. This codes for CASSLSDRWNTEAFF.

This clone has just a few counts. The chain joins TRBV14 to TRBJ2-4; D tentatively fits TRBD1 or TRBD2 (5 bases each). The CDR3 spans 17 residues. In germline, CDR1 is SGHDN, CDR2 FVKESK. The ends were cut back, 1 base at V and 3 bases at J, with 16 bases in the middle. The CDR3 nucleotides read TGTGCCAGCAGCCAAGTGGGGAGAGGGGATCACAAAAACATTCAGTACTTC. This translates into CASSQVGRGDHKNIQYF.

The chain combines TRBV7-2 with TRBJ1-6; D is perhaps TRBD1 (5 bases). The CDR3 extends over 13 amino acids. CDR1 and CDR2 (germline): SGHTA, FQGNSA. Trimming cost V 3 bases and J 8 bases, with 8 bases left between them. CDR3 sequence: CASSLARDSPLHF. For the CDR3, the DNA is TGTGCCAGCAGCTTGGCCAGGGATTCACCCCTCCACTTT.

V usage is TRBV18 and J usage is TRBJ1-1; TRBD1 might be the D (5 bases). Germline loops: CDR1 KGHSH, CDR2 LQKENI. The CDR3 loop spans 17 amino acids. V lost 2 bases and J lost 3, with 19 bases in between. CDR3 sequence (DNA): TGTGCCAGCTCACCAGTTCTTGTGGCCGCGGGGGACACTGAAGCTTTCTTT. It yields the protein CASSPVLVAAGDTEAFF.

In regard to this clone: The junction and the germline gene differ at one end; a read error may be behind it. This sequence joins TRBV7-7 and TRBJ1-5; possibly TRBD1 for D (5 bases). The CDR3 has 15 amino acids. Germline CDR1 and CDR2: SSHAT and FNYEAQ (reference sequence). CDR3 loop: CASSLRGEVNQPQHF. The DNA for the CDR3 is TGTGCTAGCAGCTTAAGAGGGGAGGTCAATCAGCCCCAGCATTTT.

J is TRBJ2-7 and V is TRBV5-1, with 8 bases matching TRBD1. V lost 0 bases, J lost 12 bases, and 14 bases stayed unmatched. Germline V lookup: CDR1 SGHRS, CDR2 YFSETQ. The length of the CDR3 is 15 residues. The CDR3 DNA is TGCGCCAGCAGCTTGGTAGCGCCAGGGGGCTCCAAGTGGTACTTC. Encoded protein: CASSLVAPGGSKWYF.

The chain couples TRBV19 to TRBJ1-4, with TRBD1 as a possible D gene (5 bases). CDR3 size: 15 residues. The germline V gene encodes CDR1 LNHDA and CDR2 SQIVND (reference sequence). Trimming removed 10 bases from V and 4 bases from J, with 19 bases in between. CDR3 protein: CATKPQGRLNEKLFF. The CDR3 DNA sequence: TGTGCCACTAAACCTCAGGGACGGCTTAATGAAAAACTGTTTTTT.

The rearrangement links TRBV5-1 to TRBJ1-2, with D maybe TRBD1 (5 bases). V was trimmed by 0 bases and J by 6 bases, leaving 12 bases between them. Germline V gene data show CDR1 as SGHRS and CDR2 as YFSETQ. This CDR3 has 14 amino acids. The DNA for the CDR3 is TGCGCCAGCAGCTTGGATGGGGGTTTCGATGGCTACACCTTC. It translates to CASSLDGGFDGYTF.

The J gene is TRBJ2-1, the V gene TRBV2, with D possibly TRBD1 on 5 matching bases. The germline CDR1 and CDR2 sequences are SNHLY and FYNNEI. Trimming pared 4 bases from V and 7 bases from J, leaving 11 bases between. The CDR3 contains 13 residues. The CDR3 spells CASSVDSGNEQFF. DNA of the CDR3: TGTGCCAGCAGTGTCGACTCAGGGAATGAGCAGTTCTTC. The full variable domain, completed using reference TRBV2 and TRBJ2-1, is EPEVTQTPSHQVTQMGQEVILRCVPISNHLYFYWYRQILGQKVEFLVSFYNNEISEKSEIFDDQFSVERPDGSNFTLKIRSTKLEDSAMYFCASSVDSGNEQFFGPGTRLTVL.

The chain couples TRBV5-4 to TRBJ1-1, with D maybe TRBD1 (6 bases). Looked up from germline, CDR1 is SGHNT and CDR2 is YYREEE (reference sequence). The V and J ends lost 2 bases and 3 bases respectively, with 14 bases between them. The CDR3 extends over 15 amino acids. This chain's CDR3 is CASSLGGQMDTEAFF. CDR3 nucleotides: TGTGCCAGCAGCTTAGGCGGACAGATGGACACTGAAGCTTTCTTT.

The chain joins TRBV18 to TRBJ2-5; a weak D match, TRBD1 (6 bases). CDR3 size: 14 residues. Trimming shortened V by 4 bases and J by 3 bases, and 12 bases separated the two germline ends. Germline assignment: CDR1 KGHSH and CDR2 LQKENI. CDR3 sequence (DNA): TGTGCCAGCTCACTGTGGGGACATGAAGAGACCCAGTACTTC. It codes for CASSLWGHEETQYF.

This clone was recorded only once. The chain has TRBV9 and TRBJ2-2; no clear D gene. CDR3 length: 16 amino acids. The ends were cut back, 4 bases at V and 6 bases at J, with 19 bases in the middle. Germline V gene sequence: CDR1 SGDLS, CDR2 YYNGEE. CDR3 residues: CASSPLTSLFPGELFF. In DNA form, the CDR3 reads TGTGCCAGCAGCCCTCTGACATCCCTCTTCCCCGGGGAGCTGTTTTTT.

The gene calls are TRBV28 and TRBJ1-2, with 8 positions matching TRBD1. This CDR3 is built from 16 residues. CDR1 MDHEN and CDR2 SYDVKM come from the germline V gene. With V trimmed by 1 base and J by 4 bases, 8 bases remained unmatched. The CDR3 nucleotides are TGTGCCAGCAGTTTATCTGGGACAGGCGAACTCTATGGCTACACCTTC. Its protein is CASSLSGTGELYGYTF.

The CDR3 region has the DNA TGCGCCAGCAGTAATGGTGAAGCTTTCTTT. It is translated as CASSNGEAFF. The chain links TRBV5-1 to TRBJ1-1, with D unclear. The CDR3 covers 10 residues. Trimming removed 5 bases from V and 7 bases from J, with 6 bases in between. CDR1 is SGHRS, CDR2 YFSETQ, per germline.

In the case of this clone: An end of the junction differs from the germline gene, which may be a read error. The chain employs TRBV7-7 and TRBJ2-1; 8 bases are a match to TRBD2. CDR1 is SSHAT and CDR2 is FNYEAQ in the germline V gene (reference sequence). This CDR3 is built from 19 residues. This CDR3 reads CASSLGASGPPPPPNEQFF. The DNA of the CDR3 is TGTGCTAGCAGCTTAGGGGCTAGCGGGCCTCCTCCACCTCCGAATGAGCAGTTCTTC.

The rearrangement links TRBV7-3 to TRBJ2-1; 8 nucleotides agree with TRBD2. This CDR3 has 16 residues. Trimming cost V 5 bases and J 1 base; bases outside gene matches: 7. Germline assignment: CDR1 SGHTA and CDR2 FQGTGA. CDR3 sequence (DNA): TGTGCCAGCAGCCGACTGGGACTAGGATCCTACAATGAGCAGTTCTTC. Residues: CASSRLGLGSYNEQFF. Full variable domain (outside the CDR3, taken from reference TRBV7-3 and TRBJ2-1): GAGVSQTPSNKVTEKGKYVELRCDPISGHTALYWYRQSLGQGPEFLIYFQGTGAADDSGLPNDRFFAVRPEGSVSTLKIQRTERGDSAVYLCASSRLGLGSYNEQFFGPGTRLTVL.

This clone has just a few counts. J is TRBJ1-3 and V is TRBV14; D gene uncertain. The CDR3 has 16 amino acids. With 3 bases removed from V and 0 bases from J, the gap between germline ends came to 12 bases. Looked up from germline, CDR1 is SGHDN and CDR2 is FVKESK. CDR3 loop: CASSHRGSSSGNTIYF. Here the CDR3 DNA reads TGTGCCAGCAGCCATCGGGGATCGAGCTCTGGAAACACCATATATTTT.

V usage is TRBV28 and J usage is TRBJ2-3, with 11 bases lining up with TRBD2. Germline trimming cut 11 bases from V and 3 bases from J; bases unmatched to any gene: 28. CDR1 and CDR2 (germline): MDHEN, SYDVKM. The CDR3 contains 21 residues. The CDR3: CASQRGFVGLAAFRRTDTQYF. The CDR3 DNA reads TGTGCCTCCCAGCGGGGGTTTGTGGGACTAGCGGCCTTTCGACGAACAGATACGCAGTATTTT.

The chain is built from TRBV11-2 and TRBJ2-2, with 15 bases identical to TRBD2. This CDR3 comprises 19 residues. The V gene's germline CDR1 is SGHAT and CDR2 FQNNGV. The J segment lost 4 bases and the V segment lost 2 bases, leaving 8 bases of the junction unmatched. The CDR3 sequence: CASSLRTSGRAGVTGELFF. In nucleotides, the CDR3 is TGTGCCAGCAGCTTAAGGACTAGCGGGAGGGCCGGCGTCACCGGGGAGCTGTTTTTT.

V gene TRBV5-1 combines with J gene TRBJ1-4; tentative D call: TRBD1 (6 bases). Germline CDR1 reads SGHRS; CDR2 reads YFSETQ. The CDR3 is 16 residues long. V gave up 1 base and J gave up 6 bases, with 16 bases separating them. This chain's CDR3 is CASSLSAGAADEKLFF. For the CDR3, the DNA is TGCGCCAGCAGCTTGTCGGCAGGGGCCGCGGATGAAAAACTGTTTTTT.

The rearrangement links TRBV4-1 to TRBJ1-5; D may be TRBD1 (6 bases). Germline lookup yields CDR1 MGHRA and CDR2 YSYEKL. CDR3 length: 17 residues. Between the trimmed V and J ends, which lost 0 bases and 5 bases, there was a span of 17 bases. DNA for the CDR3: TGCGCCAGCAGCCAAGAGGAACCCACAGGGTCATATCAGCCCCAGCATTTT. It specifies CASSQEEPTGSYQPQHF.